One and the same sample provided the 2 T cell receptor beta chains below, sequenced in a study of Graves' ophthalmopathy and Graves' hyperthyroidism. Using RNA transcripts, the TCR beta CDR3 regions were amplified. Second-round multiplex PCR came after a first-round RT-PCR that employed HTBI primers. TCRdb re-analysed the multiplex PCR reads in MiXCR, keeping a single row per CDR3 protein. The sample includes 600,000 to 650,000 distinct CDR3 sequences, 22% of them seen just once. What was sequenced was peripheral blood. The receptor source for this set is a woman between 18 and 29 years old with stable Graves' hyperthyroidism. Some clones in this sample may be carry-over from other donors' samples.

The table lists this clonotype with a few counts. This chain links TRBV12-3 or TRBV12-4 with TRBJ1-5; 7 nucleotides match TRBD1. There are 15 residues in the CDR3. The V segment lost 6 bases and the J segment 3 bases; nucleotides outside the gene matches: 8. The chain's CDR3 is CASRDREVDNQPQHF. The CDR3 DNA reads TGTGCCAGCAGAGACAGGGAGGTTGACAATCAGCCCCAGCATTTT.

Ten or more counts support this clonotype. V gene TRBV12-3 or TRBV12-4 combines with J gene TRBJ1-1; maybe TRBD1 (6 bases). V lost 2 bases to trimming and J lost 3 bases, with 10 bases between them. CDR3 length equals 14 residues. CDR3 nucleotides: TGTGCCAGCAGTTTACGGGGGGCGCACACTGAAGCTTTCTTT. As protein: CASSLRGAHTEAFF.